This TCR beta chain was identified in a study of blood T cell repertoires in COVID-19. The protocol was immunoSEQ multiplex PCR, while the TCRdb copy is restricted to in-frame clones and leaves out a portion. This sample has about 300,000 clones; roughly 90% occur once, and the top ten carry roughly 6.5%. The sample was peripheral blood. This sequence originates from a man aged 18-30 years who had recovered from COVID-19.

The CDR3 is CASSDLAGFQETQYF. CDR3 sequence (DNA): TGTGCCAGCAGTGACCTGGCGGGATTTCAAGAGACCCAGTACTTC. The rearrangement links TRBV27 to TRBJ2-5, with D tentatively TRBD2 (6 bases). Trimming removed 5 bases from V and 2 bases from J, with 15 bases in between. The germline V gene encodes CDR1 MNHEY and CDR2 SMNVEV (reference sequence). The CDR3 consists of 15 residues.